This T cell receptor beta chain was found in a study of T cells expressing NK-cell markers. There are 16 residues in the CDR3. TCRdb reprocessed the 5' RACE reads and reports one entry per CDR3 protein, with no DNA. This sample contains about 160,000 distinct CDR3 sequences. Sequencing was carried out using blood T cells: a sorted CD56 or NKG2C T cell subset, CD4+ or CD8+ T cells, or bulk PBMC T cells (not recorded which). This receptor was obtained from a woman aged 18 to 75 in good health. The rearrangement links TRBV12-3 or TRBV12-4 to TRBJ2-2. Here the CDR3 reads CASSLQGNPNTGELFF.